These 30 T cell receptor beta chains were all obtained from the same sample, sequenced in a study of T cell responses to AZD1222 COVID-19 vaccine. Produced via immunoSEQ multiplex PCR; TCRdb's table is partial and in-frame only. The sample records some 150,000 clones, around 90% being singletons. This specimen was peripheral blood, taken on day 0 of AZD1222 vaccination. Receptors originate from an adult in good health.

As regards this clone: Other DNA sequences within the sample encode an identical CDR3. The CDR3 reads CASSLARMNTEAFF. DNA for the CDR3: TGCGCCAGCAGCTTGGCTAGGATGAACACTGAAGCTTTCTTT. This chain links TRBV5-1 with TRBJ1-1; no firm D call. Germline V gene lookup returns CDR1 SGHRS and CDR2 YFSETQ. The CDR3 is 14 amino acids. Trimming cost V 0 bases and J 0 bases, with 6 bases left between them. The complete variable domain, with remaining parts taken from reference TRBV5-1 and TRBJ1-1, reads KAGVTQTPRYLIKTRGQQVTLSCSPISGHRSVSWYQQTPGQGLQFLFEYFSETQRNKGNFPGRFSGRQFSNSRSEMNVSTLELGDSALYLCASSLARMNTEAFFGQGTRLTVV.

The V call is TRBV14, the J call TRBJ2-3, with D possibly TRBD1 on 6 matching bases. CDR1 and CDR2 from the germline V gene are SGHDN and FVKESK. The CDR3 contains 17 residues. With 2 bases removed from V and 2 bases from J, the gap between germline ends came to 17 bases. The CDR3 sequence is CASSQKRTAHFTDTQYF. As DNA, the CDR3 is TGTGCCAGCAGCCAAAAGCGGACAGCGCACTTCACAGATACGCAGTATTTT.

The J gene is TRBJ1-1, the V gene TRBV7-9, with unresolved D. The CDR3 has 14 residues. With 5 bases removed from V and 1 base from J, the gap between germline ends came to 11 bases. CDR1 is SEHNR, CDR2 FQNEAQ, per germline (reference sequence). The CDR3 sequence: CASSTGVGNTEAFF. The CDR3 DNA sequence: TGTGCCAGCAGCACGGGTGTGGGGAACACTGAAGCTTTCTTT. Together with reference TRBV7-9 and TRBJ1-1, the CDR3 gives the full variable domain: DTGVSQNPRHKITKRGQNVTFRCDPISEHNRLYWYRQTLGQGPEFLTYFQNEAQLEKSRLLSDRFSAERPKGSFSTLEIQRTEQGDSAMYLCASSTGVGNTEAFFGQGTRLTVV.

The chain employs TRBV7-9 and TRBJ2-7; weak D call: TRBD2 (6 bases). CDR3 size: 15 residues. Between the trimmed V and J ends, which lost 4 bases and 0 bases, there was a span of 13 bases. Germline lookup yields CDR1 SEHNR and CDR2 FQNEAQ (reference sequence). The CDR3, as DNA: TGTGCCAGCAGCTCAGGTGGGGGGAGCTCCTACGAGCAGTACTTC. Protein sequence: CASSSGGGSSYEQYF.

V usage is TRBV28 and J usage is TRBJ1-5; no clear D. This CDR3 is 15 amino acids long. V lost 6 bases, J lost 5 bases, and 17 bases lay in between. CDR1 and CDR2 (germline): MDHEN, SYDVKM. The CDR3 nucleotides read TGTGCCAGCAGCCCCCGGGGAGACTTTTATCAGCCCCAGCATTTT. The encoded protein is CASSPRGDFYQPQHF.

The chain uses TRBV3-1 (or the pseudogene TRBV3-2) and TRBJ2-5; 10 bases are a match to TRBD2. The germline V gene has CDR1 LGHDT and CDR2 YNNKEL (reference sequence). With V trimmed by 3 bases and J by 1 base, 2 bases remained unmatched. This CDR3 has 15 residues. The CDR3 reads CASSHQRGGQETQYF. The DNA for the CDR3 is TGTGCCAGCAGCCATCAGCGGGGGGGCCAAGAGACCCAGTACTTC.

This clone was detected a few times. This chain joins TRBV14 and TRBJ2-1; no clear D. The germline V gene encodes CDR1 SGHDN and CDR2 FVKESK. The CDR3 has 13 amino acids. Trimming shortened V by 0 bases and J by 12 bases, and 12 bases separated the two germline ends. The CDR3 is CASSQDLSIRQFF. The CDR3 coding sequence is TGTGCCAGCAGCCAAGATCTAAGTATACGGCAGTTCTTC.

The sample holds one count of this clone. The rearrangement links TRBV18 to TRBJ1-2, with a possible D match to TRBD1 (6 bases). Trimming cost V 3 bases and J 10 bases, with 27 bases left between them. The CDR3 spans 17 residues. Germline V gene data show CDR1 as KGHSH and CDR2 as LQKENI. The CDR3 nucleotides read TGTGCCAGCTCACCTCTACCCTCCTCGACAGGAGAGTTGGCCTACACCTTC. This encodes CASSPLPSSTGELAYTF. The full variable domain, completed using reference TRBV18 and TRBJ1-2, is NAGVMQNPRHLVRRRGQEARLRCSPMKGHSHVYWYRQLPEEGLKFMVYLQKENIIDESGMPKERFSAEFPKEGPSILRIQQVVRGDSAAYFCASSPLPSSTGELAYTFGSGTRLTVV.

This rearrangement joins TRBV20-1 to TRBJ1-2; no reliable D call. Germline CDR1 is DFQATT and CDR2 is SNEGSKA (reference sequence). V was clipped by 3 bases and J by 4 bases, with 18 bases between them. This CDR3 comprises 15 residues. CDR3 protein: CSASPFSPKSYGYTF. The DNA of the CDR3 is TGCAGTGCTAGTCCCTTTTCCCCGAAAAGCTATGGCTACACCTTC.

In DNA, the CDR3 is TGTGCCAGCAGCAGTCCGGGACAGGGTATTCCTAATGAAAAACTGTTTTTT. Translating it yields CASSSPGQGIPNEKLFF. The chain combines TRBV7-2 with TRBJ1-4, with TRBD1 matching over 9 bases. V lost 5 bases, J lost 3 bases, and 10 bases stayed unmatched. The CDR3 spans 17 residues. Germline V gene lookup returns CDR1 SGHTA and CDR2 FQGNSA.

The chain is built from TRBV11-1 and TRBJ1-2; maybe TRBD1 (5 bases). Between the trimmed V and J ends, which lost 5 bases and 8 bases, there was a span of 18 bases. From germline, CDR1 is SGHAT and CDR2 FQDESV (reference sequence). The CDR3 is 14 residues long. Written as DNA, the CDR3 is TGTGCCAGCAGCAGTTGGGGAGGGGCCTTCGGCTACACCTTC. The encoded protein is CASSSWGGAFGYTF. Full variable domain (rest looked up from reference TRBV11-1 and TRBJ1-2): EAEVAQSPRYKITEKSQAVAFWCDPISGHATLYWYRQILGQGPELLVQFQDESVVDDSQLPKDRFSAERLKGVDSTLKIQPAELGDSAMYLCASSSWGGAFGYTFGSGTRLTVV.

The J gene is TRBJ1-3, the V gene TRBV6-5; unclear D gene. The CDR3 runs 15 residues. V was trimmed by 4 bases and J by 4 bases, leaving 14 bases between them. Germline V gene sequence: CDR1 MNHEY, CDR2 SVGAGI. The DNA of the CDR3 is TGTGCCAGCAGTTCACTTTGGTCTACGGGAAACACCATATATTTT. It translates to CASSSLWSTGNTIYF.

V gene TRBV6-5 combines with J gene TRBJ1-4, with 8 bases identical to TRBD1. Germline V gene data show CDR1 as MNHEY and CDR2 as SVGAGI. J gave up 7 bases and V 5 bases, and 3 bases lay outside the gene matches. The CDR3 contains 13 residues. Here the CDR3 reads CASSPGQGEKLFF. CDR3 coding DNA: TGTGCCAGCAGTCCCGGACAGGGTGAAAAACTGTTTTTT.

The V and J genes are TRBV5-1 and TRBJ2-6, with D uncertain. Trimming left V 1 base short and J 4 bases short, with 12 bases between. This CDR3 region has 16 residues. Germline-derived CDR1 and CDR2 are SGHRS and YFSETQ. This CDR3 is CASSLQTSSGANVLTF. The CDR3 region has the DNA TGCGCCAGCAGCTTGCAAACCTCGTCCGGGGCCAACGTCCTGACTTTC.

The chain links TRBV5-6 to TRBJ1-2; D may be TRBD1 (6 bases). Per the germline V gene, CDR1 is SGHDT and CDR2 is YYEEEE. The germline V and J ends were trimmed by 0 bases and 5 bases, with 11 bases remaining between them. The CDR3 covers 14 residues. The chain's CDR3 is CASSLGGLRYGYTF. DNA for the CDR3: TGTGCCAGCAGCTTGGGGGGGCTCCGATATGGCTACACCTTC.

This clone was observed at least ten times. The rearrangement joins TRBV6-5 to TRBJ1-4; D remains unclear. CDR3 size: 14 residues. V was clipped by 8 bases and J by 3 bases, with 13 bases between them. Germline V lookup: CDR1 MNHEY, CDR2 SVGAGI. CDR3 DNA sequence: TGTGCCAGCTGTAGGACTGACGCTAATGAAAAACTGTTTTTT. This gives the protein CASCRTDANEKLFF.

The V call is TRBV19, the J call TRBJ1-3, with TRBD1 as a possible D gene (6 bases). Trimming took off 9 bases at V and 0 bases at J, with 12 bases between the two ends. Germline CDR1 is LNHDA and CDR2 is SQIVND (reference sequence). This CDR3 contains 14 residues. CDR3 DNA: TGTGCCAGCAATACAGGGAGCTCTGGAAACACCATATATTTT. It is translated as CASNTGSSGNTIYF.

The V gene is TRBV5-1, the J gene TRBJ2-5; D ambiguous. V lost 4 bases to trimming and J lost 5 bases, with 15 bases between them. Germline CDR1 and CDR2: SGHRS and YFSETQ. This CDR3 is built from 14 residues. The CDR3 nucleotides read TGCGCCAGCAGCGTACCCTCGTCGGACGAGACCCAGTACTTC. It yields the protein CASSVPSSDETQYF.

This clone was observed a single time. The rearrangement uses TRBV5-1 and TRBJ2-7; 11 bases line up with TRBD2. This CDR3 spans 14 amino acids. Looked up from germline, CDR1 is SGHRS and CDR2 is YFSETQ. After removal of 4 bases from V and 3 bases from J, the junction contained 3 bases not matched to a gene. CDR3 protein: CASSGGLAVYEQYF. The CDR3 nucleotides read TGCGCCAGCAGCGGGGGACTAGCGGTCTACGAGCAGTACTTC.

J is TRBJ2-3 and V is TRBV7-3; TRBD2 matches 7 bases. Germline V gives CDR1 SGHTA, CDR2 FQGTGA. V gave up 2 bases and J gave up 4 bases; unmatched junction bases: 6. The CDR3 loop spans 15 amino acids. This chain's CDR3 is CASSLVAGVSDTQYF. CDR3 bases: TGTGCCAGCAGCTTAGTGGCGGGAGTGTCAGATACGCAGTATTTT.

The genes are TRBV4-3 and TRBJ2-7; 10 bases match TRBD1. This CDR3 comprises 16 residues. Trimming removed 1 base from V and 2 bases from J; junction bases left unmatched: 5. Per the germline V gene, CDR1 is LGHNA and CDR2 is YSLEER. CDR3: CASSQGPGTGAYEQYF. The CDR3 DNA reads TGCGCCAGCAGCCAAGGCCCCGGGACAGGGGCCTACGAGCAGTACTTC.

Written as DNA, the CDR3 is TGCAGTGCTAGTGGAACGCGGTATGGCTACACCTTC. This gives the protein CSASGTRYGYTF. The rearrangement uses TRBV20-1 and TRBJ1-2; the D is unclear. V shed 3 bases and J shed 5 bases, with 10 bases lying between them. The germline CDR1 and CDR2 sequences are DFQATT and SNEGSKA (reference sequence). The CDR3 sequence is 12 residues long.

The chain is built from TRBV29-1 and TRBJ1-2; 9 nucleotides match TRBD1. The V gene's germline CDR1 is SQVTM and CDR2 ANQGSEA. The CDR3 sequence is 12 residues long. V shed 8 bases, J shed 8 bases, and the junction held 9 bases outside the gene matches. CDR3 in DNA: TGCAGCCTCTGGACAGGGGAATACGGCTACACCTTC. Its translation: CSLWTGEYGYTF.

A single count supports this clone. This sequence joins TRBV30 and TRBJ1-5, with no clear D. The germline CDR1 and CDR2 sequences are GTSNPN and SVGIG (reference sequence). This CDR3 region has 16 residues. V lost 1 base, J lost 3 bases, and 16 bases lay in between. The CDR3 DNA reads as TGTGCCTGGAGTGACCCCACACCGGGATCCAATCAGCCCCAGCATTTT. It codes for CAWSDPTPGSNQPQHF. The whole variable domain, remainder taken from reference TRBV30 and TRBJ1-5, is SQTIHQWPATLVQPVGSPLSLECTVEGTSNPNLYWYRQAAGRGLQLLFYSVGIGQISSEVPQNLSASRPQDRQFILSSKKLLLSDSGFYLCAWSDPTPGSNQPQHFGDGTRLSIL.

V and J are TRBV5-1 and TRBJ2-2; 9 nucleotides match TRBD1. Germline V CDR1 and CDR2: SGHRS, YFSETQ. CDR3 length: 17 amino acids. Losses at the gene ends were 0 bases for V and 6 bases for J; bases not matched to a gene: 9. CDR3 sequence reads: CASSLAGGTGHPGELFF. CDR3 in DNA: TGCGCCAGCAGCTTGGCCGGGGGGACAGGGCATCCCGGGGAGCTGTTTTTT.

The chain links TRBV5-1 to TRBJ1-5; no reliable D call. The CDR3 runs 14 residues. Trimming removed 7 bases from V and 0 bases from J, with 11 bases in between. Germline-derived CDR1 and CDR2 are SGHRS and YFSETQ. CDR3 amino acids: CASFTMVSNQPQHF. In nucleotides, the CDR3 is TGCGCCAGCTTCACAATGGTTAGCAATCAGCCCCAGCATTTT.

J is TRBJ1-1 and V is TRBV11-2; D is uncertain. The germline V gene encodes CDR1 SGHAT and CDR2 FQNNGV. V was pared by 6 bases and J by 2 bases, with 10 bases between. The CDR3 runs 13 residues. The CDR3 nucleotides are TGTGCCAGCAGGCGCGACGGTAACACTGAAGCTTTCTTT. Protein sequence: CASRRDGNTEAFF.

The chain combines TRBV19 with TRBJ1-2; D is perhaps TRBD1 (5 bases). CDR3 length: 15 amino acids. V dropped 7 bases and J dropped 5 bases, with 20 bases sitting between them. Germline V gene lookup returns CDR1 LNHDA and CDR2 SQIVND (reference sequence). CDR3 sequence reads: CASKGTARRSYGYTF. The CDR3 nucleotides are TGTGCCAGTAAGGGGACGGCCAGACGGTCGTATGGCTACACCTTC.

The CDR3 DNA reads TGTGCCTGGAGTGGAACTCTATTTAGCACAGATACGCAGTATTTT. Translation gives CAWSGTLFSTDTQYF. J is TRBJ2-3 and V is TRBV30; D gene uncertain. The germline V and J ends were trimmed by 1 base and 0 bases, with 11 bases remaining between them. The CDR3 contains 15 residues. Germline lookup yields CDR1 GTSNPN and CDR2 SVGIG (reference sequence).

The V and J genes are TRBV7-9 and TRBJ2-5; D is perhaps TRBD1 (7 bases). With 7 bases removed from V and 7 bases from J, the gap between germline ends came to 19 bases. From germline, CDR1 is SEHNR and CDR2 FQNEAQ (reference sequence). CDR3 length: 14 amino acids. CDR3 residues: CASTPMGQGGTQYF. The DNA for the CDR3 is TGTGCCAGCACCCCGATGGGCCAGGGGGGGACCCAGTACTTC. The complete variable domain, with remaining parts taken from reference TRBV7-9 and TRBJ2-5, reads DTGVSQNPRHKITKRGQNVTFRCDPISEHNRLYWYRQTLGQGPEFLTYFQNEAQLEKSRLLSDRFSAERPKGSFSTLEIQRTEQGDSAMYLCASTPMGQGGTQYFGPGTRLLVL.